This TCR beta chain is drawn from a study of blood T cell repertoires in COVID-19. The overall study: Specimens from acute and convalescent COVID-19 originated in the United States, Italy and Spain. The analysed material was cDNA or gDNA that came from T cells, B-cell-depleted T cells, or PBMCs.

Cohorts were determined from participant-reported clinical history. Germline V CDR1 and CDR2: SGHNT, YYREEE (reference sequence). V was shortened by 4 bases and J by 3 bases, with 10 bases between the two germline ends. The CDR3 loop spans 13 amino acids. Profiling relied on immunoSEQ multiplex PCR, and the TCRdb table lists in-frame clones only, not all of them. The profile shows 210,000 or so clones, approximately 80% of them singletons. The chain employs TRBV5-4 and TRBJ1-2; D gene uncertain. The source material was PBMCs or T cells enriched from blood (not recorded which). The receptor comes from a woman in her thirties or forties with acute COVID-19. The CDR3 region has the DNA TGTGCCAGCAGCCCCCATCGCGACTATGGCTACACCTTC. Its protein product is CASSPHRDYGYTF. The whole variable domain, filled in from reference TRBV5-4 and TRBJ1-2, reads ETGVTQSPTHLIKTRGQQVTLRCSSQSGHNTVSWYQQALGQGPQFIFQYYREEENGRGNFPPRFSGLQFPNYSSELNVNALELDDSALYLCASSPHRDYGYTFGSGTRLTVV.